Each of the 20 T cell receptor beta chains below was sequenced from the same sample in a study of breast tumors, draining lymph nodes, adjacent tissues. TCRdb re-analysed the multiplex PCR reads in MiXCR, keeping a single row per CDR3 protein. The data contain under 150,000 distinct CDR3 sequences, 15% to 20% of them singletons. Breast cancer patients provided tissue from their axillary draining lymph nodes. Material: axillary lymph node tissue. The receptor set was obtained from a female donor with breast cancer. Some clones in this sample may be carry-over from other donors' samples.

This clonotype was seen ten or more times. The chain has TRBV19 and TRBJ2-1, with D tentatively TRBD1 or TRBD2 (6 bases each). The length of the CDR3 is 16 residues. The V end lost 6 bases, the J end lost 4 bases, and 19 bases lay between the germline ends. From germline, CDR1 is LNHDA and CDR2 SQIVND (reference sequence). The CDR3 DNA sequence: TGTGCCAGTAGAGTTTCGGCCGGGGGCCCTTACAATGAGCAGTTCTTC. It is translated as CASRVSAGGPYNEQFF. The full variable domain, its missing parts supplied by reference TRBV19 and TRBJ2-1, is DGGITQSPKYLFRKEGQNVTLSCEQNLNHDAMYWYRQDPGQGLRLIYYSQIVNDFQKGDIAEGYSVSREKKESFPLTVTSAQKNPTAFYLCASRVSAGGPYNEQFFGPGTRLTVL.

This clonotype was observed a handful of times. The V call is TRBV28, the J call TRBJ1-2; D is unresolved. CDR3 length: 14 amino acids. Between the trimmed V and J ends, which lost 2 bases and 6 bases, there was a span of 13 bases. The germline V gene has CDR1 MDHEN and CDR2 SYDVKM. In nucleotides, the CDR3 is TGTGCCAGCAGTTTAGTCTGGCAGAAGAATGGCTACACCTTC. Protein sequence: CASSLVWQKNGYTF.

CDR3: CASSLRHYEQYF. The CDR3 DNA reads as TGTGCCAGCAGTTTAAGACACTACGAGCAGTACTTC. V is TRBV28 and J is TRBJ2-7; D unresolved. Trimming stripped 2 bases from V and 3 bases from J, with 5 bases between. Germline V CDR1 and CDR2: MDHEN, SYDVKM. The CDR3 runs 12 residues.

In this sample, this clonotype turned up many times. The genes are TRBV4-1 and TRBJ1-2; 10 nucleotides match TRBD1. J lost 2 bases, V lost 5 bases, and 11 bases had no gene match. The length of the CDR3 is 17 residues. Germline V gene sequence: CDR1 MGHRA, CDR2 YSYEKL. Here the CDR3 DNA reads TGCGCCAGCAGCTTATCGCCGACAGGGGGCGTAAACTATGGCTACACCTTC. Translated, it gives CASSLSPTGGVNYGYTF.

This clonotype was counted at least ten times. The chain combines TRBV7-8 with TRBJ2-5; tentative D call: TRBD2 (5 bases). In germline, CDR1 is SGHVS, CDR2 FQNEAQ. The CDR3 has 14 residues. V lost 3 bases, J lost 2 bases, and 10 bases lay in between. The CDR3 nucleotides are TGTGCCAGCAGCTTGAGGGAAGGGCAAGAGACCCAGTACTTC. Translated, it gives CASSLREGQETQYF.

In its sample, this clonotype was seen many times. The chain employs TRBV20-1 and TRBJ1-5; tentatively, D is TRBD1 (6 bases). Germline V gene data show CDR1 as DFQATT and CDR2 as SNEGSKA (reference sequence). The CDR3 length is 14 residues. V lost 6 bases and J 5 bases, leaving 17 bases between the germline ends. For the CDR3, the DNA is TGCAGTGCCCCTCCTTGGGACAAAGATCAGCCCCAGCATTTT. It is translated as CSAPPWDKDQPQHF.

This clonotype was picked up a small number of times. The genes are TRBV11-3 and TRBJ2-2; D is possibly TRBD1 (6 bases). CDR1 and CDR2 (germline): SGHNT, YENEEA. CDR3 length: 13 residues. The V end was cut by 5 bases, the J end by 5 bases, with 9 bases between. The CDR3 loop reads CASSPGVTGELFF. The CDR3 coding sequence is TGTGCCAGCAGCCCAGGGGTTACCGGGGAGCTGTTTTTT.

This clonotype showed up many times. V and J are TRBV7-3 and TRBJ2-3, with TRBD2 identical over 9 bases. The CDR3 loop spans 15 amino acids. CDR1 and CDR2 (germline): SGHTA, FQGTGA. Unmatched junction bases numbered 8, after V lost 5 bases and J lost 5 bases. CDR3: CASSILAGDLDTQYF. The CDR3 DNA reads TGTGCCAGCAGCATCTTAGCGGGGGACTTAGATACGCAGTATTTT. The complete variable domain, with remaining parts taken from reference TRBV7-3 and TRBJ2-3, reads GAGVSQTPSNKVTEKGKYVELRCDPISGHTALYWYRQSLGQGPEFLIYFQGTGAADDSGLPNDRFFAVRPEGSVSTLKIQRTERGDSAVYLCASSILAGDLDTQYFGPGTRLTVL.

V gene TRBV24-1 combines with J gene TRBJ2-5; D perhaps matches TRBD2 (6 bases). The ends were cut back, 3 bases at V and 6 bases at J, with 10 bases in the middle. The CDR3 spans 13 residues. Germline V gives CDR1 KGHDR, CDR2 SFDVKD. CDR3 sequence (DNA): TGTGCCACCAGTGATGGAGGGGAAAAGACCCAGTACTTC. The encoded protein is CATSDGGEKTQYF.

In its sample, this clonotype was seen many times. This CDR3 is CASSFTGLGTQYF. In nucleotides, the CDR3 is TGTGCCAGCAGCTTCACAGGGCTAGGGACCCAGTACTTC. The J gene is TRBJ2-5, the V gene TRBV3-1, with a tentative D call TRBD1 (6 bases). The CDR3 length is 13 residues. Germline values: CDR1 LGHDT, CDR2 YNNKEL (reference sequence). V was trimmed by 5 bases and J by 7 bases, leaving 14 bases between them.

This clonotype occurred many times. CDR3 bases: TGTGCCAGCAGTTTACCCCTGGGGGACACAGATACGCAGTATTTT. Translating it yields CASSLPLGDTDTQYF. The chain has TRBV12-3 or TRBV12-4 and TRBJ2-3; D may correspond to TRBD1 or TRBD2 (5 bases each). The CDR3 loop spans 15 amino acids. V gave up 2 bases and J gave up 2 bases, with 11 bases separating them.

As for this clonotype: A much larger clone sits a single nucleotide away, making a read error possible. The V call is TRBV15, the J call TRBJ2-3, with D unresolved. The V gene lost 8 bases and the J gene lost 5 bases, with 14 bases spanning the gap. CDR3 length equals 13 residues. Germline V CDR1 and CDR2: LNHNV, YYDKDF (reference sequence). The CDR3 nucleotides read TGTGCCACCGAAAAGGGCCGCATAGATACGCAGTATTTT. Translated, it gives CATEKGRIDTQYF.

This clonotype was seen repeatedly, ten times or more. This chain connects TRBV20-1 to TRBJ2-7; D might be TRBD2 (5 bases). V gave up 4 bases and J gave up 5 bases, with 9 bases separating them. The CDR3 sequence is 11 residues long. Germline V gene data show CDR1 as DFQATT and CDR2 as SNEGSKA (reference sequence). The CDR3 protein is CSATPGNEQYF. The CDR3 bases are TGCAGTGCTACCCCGGGGAACGAGCAGTACTTC.

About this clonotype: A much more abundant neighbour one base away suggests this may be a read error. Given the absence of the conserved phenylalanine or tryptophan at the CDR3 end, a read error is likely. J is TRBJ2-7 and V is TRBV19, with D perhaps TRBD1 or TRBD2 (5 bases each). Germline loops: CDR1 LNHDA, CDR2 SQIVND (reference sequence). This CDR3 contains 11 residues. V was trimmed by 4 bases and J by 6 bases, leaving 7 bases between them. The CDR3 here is CASSRGSEQYL. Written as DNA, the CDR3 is TGTGCCAGTAGTAGGGGGAGCGAGCAGTACCTC.

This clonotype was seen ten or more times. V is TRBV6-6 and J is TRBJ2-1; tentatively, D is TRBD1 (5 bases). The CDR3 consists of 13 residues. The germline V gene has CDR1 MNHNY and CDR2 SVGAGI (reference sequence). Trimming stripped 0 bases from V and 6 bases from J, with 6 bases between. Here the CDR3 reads CASSYSQGNEQFF. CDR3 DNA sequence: TGTGCCAGCAGTTACTCGCAGGGCAATGAGCAGTTCTTC.

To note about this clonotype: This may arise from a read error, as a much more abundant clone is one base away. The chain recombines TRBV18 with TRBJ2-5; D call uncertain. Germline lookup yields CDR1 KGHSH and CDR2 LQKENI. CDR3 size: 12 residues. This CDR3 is CACSPKAETQYF. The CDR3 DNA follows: TGTGCCTGCTCACCAAAAGCGGAGACCCAGTACTTC.

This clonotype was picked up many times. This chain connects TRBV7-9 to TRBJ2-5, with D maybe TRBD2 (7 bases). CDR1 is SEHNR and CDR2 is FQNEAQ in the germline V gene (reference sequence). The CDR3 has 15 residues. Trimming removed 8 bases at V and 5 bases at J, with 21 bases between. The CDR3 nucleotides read TGTGCCAGCTACTCTGGGGGGGGGGCCCGGGAGACCCAGTACTTC. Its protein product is CASYSGGGARETQYF.

CDR3 in DNA: TGTGCCAGCACCACCCCCCGGATGTCAGATACGCAGTATTTT. This sequence encodes CASTTPRMSDTQYF. The chain links TRBV7-2 to TRBJ2-3, with D unclear. V was pared by 7 bases and J by 4 bases, with 15 bases between. The CDR3 is made up of 14 amino acids. Germline-derived CDR1 and CDR2 are SGHTA and FQGNSA.

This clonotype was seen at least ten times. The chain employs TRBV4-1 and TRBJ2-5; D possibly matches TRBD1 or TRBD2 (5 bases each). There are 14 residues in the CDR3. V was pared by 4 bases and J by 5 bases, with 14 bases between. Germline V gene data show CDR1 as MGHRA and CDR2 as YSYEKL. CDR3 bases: TGCGCCAGCAGCCCTGAGTGGGGGTCTGAGACCCAGTACTTC. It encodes CASSPEWGSETQYF.

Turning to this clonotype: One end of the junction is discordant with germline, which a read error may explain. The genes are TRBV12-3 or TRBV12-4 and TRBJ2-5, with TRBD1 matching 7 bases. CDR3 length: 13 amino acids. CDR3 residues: CARSAGGLETQYF. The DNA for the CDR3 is TGTGCCCGCAGCGCAGGGGGATTGGAGACCCAGTACTTC.